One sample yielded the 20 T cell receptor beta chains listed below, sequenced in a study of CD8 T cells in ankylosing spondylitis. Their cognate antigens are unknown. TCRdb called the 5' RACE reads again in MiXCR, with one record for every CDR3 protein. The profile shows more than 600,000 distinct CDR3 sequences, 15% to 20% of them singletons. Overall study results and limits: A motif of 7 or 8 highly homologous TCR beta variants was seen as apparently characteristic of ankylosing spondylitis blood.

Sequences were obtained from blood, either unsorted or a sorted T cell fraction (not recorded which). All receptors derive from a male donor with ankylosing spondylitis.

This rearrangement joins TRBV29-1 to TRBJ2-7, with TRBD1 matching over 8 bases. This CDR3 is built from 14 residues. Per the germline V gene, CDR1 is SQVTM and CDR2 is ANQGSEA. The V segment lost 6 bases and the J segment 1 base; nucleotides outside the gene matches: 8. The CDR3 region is CSVGGQGSSYEQYF. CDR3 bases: TGCAGCGTAGGAGGACAGGGCTCTTCCTACGAGCAGTACTTC.

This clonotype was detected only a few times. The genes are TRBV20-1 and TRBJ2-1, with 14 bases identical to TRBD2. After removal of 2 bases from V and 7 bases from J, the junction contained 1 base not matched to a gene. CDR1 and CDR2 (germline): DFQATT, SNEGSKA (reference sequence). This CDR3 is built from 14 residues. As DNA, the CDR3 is TGCAGTGCTAGACGACTAGCGGGAGGGAATGAGCAGTTCTTC. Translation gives CSARRLAGGNEQFF.

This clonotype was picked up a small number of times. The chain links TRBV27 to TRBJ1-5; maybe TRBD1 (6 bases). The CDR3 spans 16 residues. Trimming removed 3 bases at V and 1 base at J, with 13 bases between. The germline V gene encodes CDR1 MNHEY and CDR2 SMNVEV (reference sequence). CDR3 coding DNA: TGTGCCAGCAGTTTTGTCCGGGACAAGAGCAATCAGCCCCAGCATTTT. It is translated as CASSFVRDKSNQPQHF.

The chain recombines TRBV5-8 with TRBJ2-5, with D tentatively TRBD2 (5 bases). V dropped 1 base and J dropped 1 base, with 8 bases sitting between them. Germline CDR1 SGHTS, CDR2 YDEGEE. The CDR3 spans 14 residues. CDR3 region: CASSLTGSQETQYF. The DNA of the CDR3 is TGTGCCAGCAGCTTGACGGGGTCCCAAGAGACCCAGTACTTC.

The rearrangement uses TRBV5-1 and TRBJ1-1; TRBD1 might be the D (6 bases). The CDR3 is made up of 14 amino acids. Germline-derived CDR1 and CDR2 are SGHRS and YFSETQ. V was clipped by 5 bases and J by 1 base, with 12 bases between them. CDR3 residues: CASSGGPGNTEAFF. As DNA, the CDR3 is TGCGCCAGCAGTGGGGGCCCAGGGAACACTGAAGCTTTCTTT.

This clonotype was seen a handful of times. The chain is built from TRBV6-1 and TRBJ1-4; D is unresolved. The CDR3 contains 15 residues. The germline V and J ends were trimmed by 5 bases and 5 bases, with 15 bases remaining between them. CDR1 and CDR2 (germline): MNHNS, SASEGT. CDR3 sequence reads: CASSKFRATNEKLFF. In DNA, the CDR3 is TGTGCCAGCAGTAAATTCCGGGCCACAAATGAAAAACTGTTTTTT.

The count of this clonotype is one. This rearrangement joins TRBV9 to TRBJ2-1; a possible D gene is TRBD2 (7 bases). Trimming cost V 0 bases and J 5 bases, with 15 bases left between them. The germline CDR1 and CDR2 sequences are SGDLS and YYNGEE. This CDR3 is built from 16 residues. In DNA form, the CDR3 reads TGTGCCAGCAGCGTAGTGGAGGGGGGGCTCCACAATGAGCAGTTCTTC. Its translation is CASSVVEGGLHNEQFF.

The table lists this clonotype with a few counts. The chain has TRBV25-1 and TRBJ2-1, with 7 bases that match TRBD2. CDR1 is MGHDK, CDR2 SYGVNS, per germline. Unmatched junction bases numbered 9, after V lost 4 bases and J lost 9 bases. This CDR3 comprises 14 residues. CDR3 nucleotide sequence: TGTGCCAGCAGTGGACAAGCGGGGTTGGGTGAGCAGTTCTTC. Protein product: CASSGQAGLGEQFF. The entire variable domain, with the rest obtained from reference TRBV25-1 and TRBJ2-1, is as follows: EADIYQTPRYLVIGTGKKITLECSQTMGHDKMYWYQQDPGMELHLIHYSYGVNSTEKGDLSSESTVSRIRTEHFPLTLESARPSHTSQYLCASSGQAGLGEQFFGPGTRLTVL.

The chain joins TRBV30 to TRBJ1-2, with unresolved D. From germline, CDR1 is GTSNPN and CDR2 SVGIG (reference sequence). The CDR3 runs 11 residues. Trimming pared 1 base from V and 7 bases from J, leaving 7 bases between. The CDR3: CAWSEGIGYTF. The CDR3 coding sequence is TGTGCCTGGAGTGAAGGGATTGGCTACACCTTC.

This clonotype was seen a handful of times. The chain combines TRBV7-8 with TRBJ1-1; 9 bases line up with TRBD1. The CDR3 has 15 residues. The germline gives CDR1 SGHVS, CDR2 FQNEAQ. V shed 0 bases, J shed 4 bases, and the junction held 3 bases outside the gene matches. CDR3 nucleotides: TGTGCCAGCAGCTTAGCAGACAGGGGGAGCACTGAAGCTTTCTTT. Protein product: CASSLADRGSTEAFF.

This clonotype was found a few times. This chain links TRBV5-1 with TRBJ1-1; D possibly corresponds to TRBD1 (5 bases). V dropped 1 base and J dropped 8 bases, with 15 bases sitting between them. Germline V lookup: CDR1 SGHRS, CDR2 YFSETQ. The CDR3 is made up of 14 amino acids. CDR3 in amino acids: CASSLSGAAREAFF. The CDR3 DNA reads TGCGCCAGCAGCTTGTCCGGGGCCGCCAGGGAAGCTTTCTTT.

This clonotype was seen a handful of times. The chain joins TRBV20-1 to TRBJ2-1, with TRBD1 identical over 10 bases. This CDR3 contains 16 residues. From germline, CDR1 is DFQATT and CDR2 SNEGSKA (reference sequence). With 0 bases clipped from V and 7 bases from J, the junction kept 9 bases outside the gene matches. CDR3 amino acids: CSARDHGQGEENEQFF. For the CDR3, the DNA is TGCAGTGCTAGAGATCATGGACAGGGGGAAGAGAATGAGCAGTTCTTC.

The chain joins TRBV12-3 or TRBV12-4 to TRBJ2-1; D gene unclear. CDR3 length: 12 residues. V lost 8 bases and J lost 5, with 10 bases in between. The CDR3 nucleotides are TGTGCCAGCGGTCTGAGGAACAATGAGCAGTTCTTC. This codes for CASGLRNNEQFF.

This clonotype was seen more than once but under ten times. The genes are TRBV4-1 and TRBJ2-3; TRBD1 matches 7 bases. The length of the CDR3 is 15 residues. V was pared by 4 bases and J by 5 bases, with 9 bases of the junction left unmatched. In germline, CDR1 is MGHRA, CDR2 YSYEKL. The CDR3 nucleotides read TGCGCCAGCAGCCTACGCAGGGGGTTGGGAGATACGCAGTATTTT. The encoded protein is CASSLRRGLGDTQYF.

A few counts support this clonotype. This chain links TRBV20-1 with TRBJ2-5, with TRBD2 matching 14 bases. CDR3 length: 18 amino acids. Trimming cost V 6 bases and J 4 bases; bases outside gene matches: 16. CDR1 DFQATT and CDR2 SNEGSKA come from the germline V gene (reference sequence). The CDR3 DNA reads TGCAGTGCGGGGACTTCCGGGACTAGCGGGAGCTTGGTAGAGACCCAGTACTTC. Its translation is CSAGTSGTSGSLVETQYF.

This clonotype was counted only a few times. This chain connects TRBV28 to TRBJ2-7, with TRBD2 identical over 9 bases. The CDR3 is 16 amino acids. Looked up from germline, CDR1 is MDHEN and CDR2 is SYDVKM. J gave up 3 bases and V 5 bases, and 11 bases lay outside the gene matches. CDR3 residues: CASSGLAGSKDYEQYF. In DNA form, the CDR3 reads TGTGCCAGCAGTGGTCTAGCGGGGTCGAAGGACTACGAGCAGTACTTC.

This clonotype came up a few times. The CDR3 DNA follows: TGTGCCAGCACCTCGGGCGGGATCCCCATCTACGAGCAGTACTTC. Its translation: CASTSGGIPIYEQYF. This chain connects TRBV12-3 or TRBV12-4 to TRBJ2-7, with D perhaps matching TRBD2 (6 bases). This CDR3 is built from 15 residues. Deletions cut 7 bases from V and 3 bases from J, with 19 bases between.

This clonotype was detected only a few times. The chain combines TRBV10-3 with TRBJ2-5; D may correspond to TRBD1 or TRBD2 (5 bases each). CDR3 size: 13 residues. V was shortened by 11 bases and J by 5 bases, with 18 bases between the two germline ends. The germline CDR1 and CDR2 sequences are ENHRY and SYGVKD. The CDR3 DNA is TGTGCCGCCAGAGGGCAGGGCTCGGAGACCCAGTACTTC. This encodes CAARGQGSETQYF.

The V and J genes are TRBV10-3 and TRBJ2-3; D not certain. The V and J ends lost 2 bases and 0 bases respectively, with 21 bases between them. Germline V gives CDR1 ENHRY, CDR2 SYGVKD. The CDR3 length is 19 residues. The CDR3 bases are TGTGCCATCAGTGAGCCAGACATCGTAGTCCCAACTAGCACAGATACGCAGTATTTT. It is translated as CAISEPDIVVPTSTDTQYF.

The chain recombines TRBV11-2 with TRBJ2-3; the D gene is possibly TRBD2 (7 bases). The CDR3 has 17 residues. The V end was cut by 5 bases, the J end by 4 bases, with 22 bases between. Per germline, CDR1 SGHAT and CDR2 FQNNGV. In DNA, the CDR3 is TGTGCCAGCAGCCGGCCCCTGCCTGGCGGGGGCGCAGATACGCAGTATTTT. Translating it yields CASSRPLPGGGADTQYF.